Each of the 28 T cell receptor beta chains below was sequenced from the same sample in a study of blood T cell repertoires in COVID-19. Repertoires were generated with immunoSEQ multiplex PCR, while TCRdb's copy carries only in-frame clones and drops some. This repertoire shows about 180,000 clones, 70% to 90% found once; its top ten account for about 9.1%. Sequencing was performed on peripheral blood. These receptors were collected from a woman aged 80 or over with acute or convalescent COVID-19.

This clone is a singleton in its sample. The chain has TRBV5-6 and TRBJ2-3; D not resolved. Germline V CDR1 and CDR2: SGHDT, YYEEEE. The CDR3 has 16 amino acids. Trimming removed 3 bases from V and 5 bases from J, with 19 bases in between. Here the CDR3 DNA reads TGTGCCAGCAGCTCCACGTGGGCTACCCTCGGAGATACGCAGTATTTT. As protein: CASSSTWATLGDTQYF.

V gene TRBV4-3 combines with J gene TRBJ1-2; D is undetermined. From germline, CDR1 is LGHNA and CDR2 YSLEER. The ends were cut back, 1 base at V and 1 base at J, with 16 bases in the middle. The CDR3 length is 17 residues. As DNA, the CDR3 is TGCGCCAGCAGCCAAGTGGGGAAGGACGGAGGTAACTATGGCTACACCTTC. Translation gives CASSQVGKDGGNYGYTF.

V gene TRBV7-3 combines with J gene TRBJ2-3; 9 nucleotides agree with TRBD2. The J segment lost 4 bases and the V segment lost 5 bases, leaving 19 bases of the junction unmatched. CDR1 and CDR2 (germline): SGHTA, FQGTGA. This CDR3 region has 19 residues. CDR3 sequence reads: CASSPFRGYGGRVADTQYF. Written as DNA, the CDR3 is TGTGCCAGCAGCCCCTTCCGAGGTTATGGCGGGAGGGTGGCAGATACGCAGTATTTT. The full variable domain, completed using reference TRBV7-3 and TRBJ2-3, is GAGVSQTPSNKVTEKGKYVELRCDPISGHTALYWYRQSLGQGPEFLIYFQGTGAADDSGLPNDRFFAVRPEGSVSTLKIQRTERGDSAVYLCASSPFRGYGGRVADTQYFGPGTRLTVL.

The chain links TRBV28 to TRBJ2-7, with D hard to call. Germline CDR1 reads MDHEN; CDR2 reads SYDVKM. The CDR3 totals 15 residues. V lost 10 bases, J lost 3 bases, and 22 bases lay in between. CDR3 in amino acids: CATENTEKQNYEQYF. The CDR3 DNA reads as TGTGCCACCGAAAATACAGAAAAACAAAACTACGAGCAGTACTTC.

The genes are TRBV7-8 and TRBJ1-2, with D unclear. The V and J ends lost 2 bases and 3 bases respectively, with 7 bases between them. The germline gives CDR1 SGHVS, CDR2 FQNEAQ. CDR3 size: 13 residues. The CDR3 is CASSLKPHYGYTF. As DNA, the CDR3 is TGTGCCAGCAGCTTAAAGCCGCACTATGGCTACACCTTC.

This chain connects TRBV7-9 to TRBJ2-1; D is ambiguous. Germline-derived CDR1 and CDR2 are SEHNR and FQNEAQ (reference sequence). The ends were cut back, 3 bases at V and 2 bases at J, with 11 bases in the middle. This CDR3 contains 15 residues. DNA for the CDR3: TGTGCCAGCAGCTTGGCCGGAGAGACCTACAATGAGCAGTTCTTC. This encodes CASSLAGETYNEQFF. Combining the CDR3 with reference TRBV7-9 and TRBJ2-1 gives the whole variable domain DTGVSQNPRHKITKRGQNVTFRCDPISEHNRLYWYRQTLGQGPEFLTYFQNEAQLEKSRLLSDRFSAERPKGSFSTLEIQRTEQGDSAMYLCASSLAGETYNEQFFGPGTRLTVL.

The chain links TRBV19 to TRBJ1-1; D gene unclear. The germline V gene has CDR1 LNHDA and CDR2 SQIVND (reference sequence). The CDR3 consists of 13 residues. V was shortened by 7 bases and J by 1 base, with 10 bases between the two germline ends. The CDR3 protein is CASMGPQNTEAFF. The CDR3 nucleotides are TGTGCCAGTATGGGCCCGCAGAACACTGAAGCTTTCTTT.

The chain combines TRBV5-1 with TRBJ1-1; 8 bases map to TRBD1. The trim removed 0 bases at V and 4 bases at J, leaving 2 bases unmatched. Per the germline V gene, CDR1 is SGHRS and CDR2 is YFSETQ. The CDR3 totals 14 residues. CDR3 nucleotide sequence: TGCGCCAGCAGCTTGGGAACAGGGGGCACTGAAGCTTTCTTT. Its protein is CASSLGTGGTEAFF.

The chain carries TRBV29-1 and TRBJ1-4; 7 nucleotides align to TRBD1. Trimming at V came to 1 base and at J to 8 bases, leaving 4 bases not matched to a gene. This CDR3 region has 13 residues. CDR1 SQVTM and CDR2 ANQGSEA come from the germline V gene. The CDR3 loop reads CSVEGTGQEKLFF. DNA of the CDR3: TGCAGCGTTGAAGGGACAGGACAGGAAAAACTGTTTTTT. The entire variable domain, with the rest obtained from reference TRBV29-1 and TRBJ1-4, is as follows: SAVISQKPSRDICQRGTSLTIQCQVDSQVTMMFWYRQQPGQSLTLIATANQGSEATYESGFVIDKFPISRPNLTFSTLTVSNMSPEDSSIYLCSVEGTGQEKLFFGSGTQLSVL.

The chain employs TRBV10-3 and TRBJ1-1; 7 bases agree with TRBD1. Germline V gene data show CDR1 as ENHRY and CDR2 as SYGVKD. The CDR3 has 14 residues. The V and J ends lost 6 bases and 0 bases, in that order; junction bases with no gene match: 4. In nucleotides, the CDR3 is TGTGCCATCAGAGGGACAGCTATGAACACTGAAGCTTTCTTT. It encodes CAIRGTAMNTEAFF.

The rearrangement joins TRBV9 to TRBJ1-6, with D possibly TRBD1 on 6 matching bases. This CDR3 has 15 amino acids. The V and J ends lost 2 bases and 9 bases respectively, with 15 bases between them. Germline V CDR1 and CDR2: SGDLS, YYNGEE. CDR3 in amino acids: CASSVQGRIGSPLHF. The CDR3 coding sequence is TGTGCCAGCAGCGTCCAGGGGCGGATAGGTTCACCCCTCCACTTT. Drawing the rest from reference TRBV9 and TRBJ1-6, the complete variable domain is DSGVTQTPKHLITATGQRVTLRCSPRSGDLSVYWYQQSLDQGLQFLIQYYNGEERAKGNILERFSAQQFPDLHSELNLSSLELGDSALYFCASSVQGRIGSPLHFGNGTRLTVT.

The chain carries TRBV29-1 and TRBJ1-2; D is uncertain. The CDR3 has 14 residues. Trimming pared 7 bases from V and 3 bases from J, leaving 18 bases between. In germline, CDR1 is SQVTM, CDR2 ANQGSEA. CDR3 amino acids: CSAPRSEVDYGYTF. CDR3 bases: TGCAGCGCTCCTCGGAGCGAGGTTGACTATGGCTACACCTTC.

This chain connects TRBV11-2 to TRBJ2-7; 7 bases agree with TRBD1. Germline V gene data show CDR1 as SGHAT and CDR2 as FQNNGV. The CDR3 is made up of 13 amino acids. The J segment lost 2 bases and the V segment lost 5 bases, leaving 3 bases of the junction unmatched. CDR3 in amino acids: CASSEGQTYEQYF. CDR3 coding DNA: TGTGCCAGCAGCGAGGGACAGACCTACGAGCAGTACTTC.

This chain joins TRBV11-1 and TRBJ2-7; 10 bases line up with TRBD2. Germline trimming cut 1 base from V and 0 bases from J; bases unmatched to any gene: 3. The CDR3 contains 16 residues. Germline values: CDR1 SGHAT, CDR2 FQDESV (reference sequence). CDR3 residues: CASSLDVAGGSYEQYF. The CDR3 region has the DNA TGTGCCAGCAGCTTAGATGTAGCGGGAGGCTCCTACGAGCAGTACTTC.

V gene TRBV19 combines with J gene TRBJ2-2, with D perhaps TRBD2 (5 bases). In germline, CDR1 is LNHDA, CDR2 SQIVND (reference sequence). CDR3 size: 13 residues. V lost 7 bases to trimming and J lost 1 base, with 7 bases between them. In DNA, the CDR3 is TGTGCCAGTATACGGGGGAACACCGGGGAGCTGTTTTTT. Protein product: CASIRGNTGELFF. Based on the CDR3 plus reference TRBV19 and TRBJ2-2, the full variable domain is DGGITQSPKYLFRKEGQNVTLSCEQNLNHDAMYWYRQDPGQGLRLIYYSQIVNDFQKGDIAEGYSVSREKKESFPLTVTSAQKNPTAFYLCASIRGNTGELFFGEGSRLTVL.

J is TRBJ1-6 and V is TRBV19; 10 positions match TRBD1. The germline CDR1 and CDR2 sequences are LNHDA and SQIVND (reference sequence). The CDR3 loop spans 14 amino acids. With 4 bases clipped from V and 10 bases from J, the junction kept 4 bases outside the gene matches. DNA for the CDR3: TGTGCCAGTAGTAGGGACAGGGGAAGGTCACCCCTCCACTTT. It is translated as CASSRDRGRSPLHF.

This clone is a singleton in its sample. V and J are TRBV15 and TRBJ2-2, with 7 bases identical to TRBD2. CDR1 and CDR2 (germline): LNHNV, YYDKDF (reference sequence). This CDR3 comprises 15 residues. The trim removed 0 bases at V and 7 bases at J, leaving 5 bases unmatched. The CDR3 bases are TGTGCCACCAGCAGAGATCGGGGGGTCGTCGGGGAGCTGTTTTTT. Translated, it gives CATSRDRGVVGELFF.

The chain joins TRBV5-5 to TRBJ1-1; maybe TRBD1 (5 bases). The V and J ends lost 1 base and 1 base respectively, with 8 bases between them. Germline loops: CDR1 SGHKS, CDR2 YYEKEE (reference sequence). CDR3 length: 14 amino acids. The CDR3 sequence is CASSLSQGNTEAFF. The CDR3 DNA reads TGTGCCAGCAGCTTGTCGCAGGGGAACACTGAAGCTTTCTTT.

This clone was seen once. V usage is TRBV11-2 and J usage is TRBJ2-3, with 8 bases fitting TRBD1. V lost 6 bases and J lost 6; bases outside the gene matches: 14. The CDR3 totals 16 residues. Germline V gene data show CDR1 as SGHAT and CDR2 as FQNNGV. The CDR3: CASSRMTGEERDTQYF. As DNA, the CDR3 is TGTGCCAGCAGTCGCATGACAGGGGAAGAGAGGGATACGCAGTATTTT.

The chain has TRBV12-3 or TRBV12-4 and TRBJ2-1; no reliable D call. Trimming cost V 4 bases and J 4 bases, with 5 bases left between them. The CDR3 sequence is 12 residues long. The CDR3 spells CASSSRYNEQFF. As DNA, the CDR3 is TGTGCCAGCAGTTCCCGTTACAATGAGCAGTTCTTC.

V gene TRBV6-6 combines with J gene TRBJ1-5; no reliable D call. V was trimmed by 0 bases and J by 0 bases, leaving 9 bases between them. This CDR3 is built from 16 residues. Germline V gene lookup returns CDR1 MNHNY and CDR2 SVGAGI (reference sequence). In nucleotides, the CDR3 is TGTGCCAGCAGTTACTCTCGGGATTATAGCAATCAGCCCCAGCATTTT. It specifies CASSYSRDYSNQPQHF.

This chain joins TRBV30 and TRBJ2-3; 9 bases fit TRBD2. Trimming removed 0 bases from V and 1 base from J; junction bases left unmatched: 5. CDR1 is GTSNPN, CDR2 SVGIG, per germline (reference sequence). CDR3 size: 16 residues. The CDR3: CAWSVGLAGRTDTQYF. The CDR3 bases are TGTGCCTGGAGTGTCGGGCTAGCGGGACGCACAGATACGCAGTATTTT.

The chain employs TRBV5-4 and TRBJ2-7; 7 nucleotides agree with TRBD2. The junction had 6 bases not matched to a gene; V was cut back by 4 bases and J by 2 bases. The CDR3 runs to 14 residues. Germline V gene data show CDR1 as SGHNT and CDR2 as YYREEE (reference sequence). CDR3 protein: CASSPWGGAYEQYF. In nucleotides, the CDR3 is TGTGCCAGCAGCCCCTGGGGGGGGGCCTACGAGCAGTACTTC.

The chain employs TRBV7-6 and TRBJ2-3, with D possibly matching TRBD1 (7 bases). The CDR3 has 15 amino acids. Trimming pared 7 bases from V and 5 bases from J, leaving 19 bases between. The germline gives CDR1 SGHVS, CDR2 FNYEAQ. The CDR3 DNA follows: TGTGCCAGCACCGCGGGACCGACAGGGAGAGATACGCAGTATTTT. Amino acids: CASTAGPTGRDTQYF.

The genes are TRBV7-9 and TRBJ2-2; D possibly corresponds to TRBD1 (5 bases). From germline, CDR1 is SEHNR and CDR2 FQNEAQ (reference sequence). Between the trimmed V and J ends, which lost 2 bases and 7 bases, there was a span of 14 bases. The CDR3 consists of 15 residues. The CDR3 protein is CASSLQSGLNGELFF. CDR3 bases: TGTGCCAGCAGCTTACAGTCAGGGCTGAACGGGGAGCTGTTTTTT.

The V call is TRBV5-6, the J call TRBJ1-6; D gene unclear. The CDR3 is made up of 15 amino acids. Germline V gene sequence: CDR1 SGHDT, CDR2 YYEEEE. V was trimmed by 1 base and J by 7 bases, leaving 12 bases between them. CDR3: CASSLFGLPNSPLHF. The CDR3 bases are TGTGCCAGCAGCTTGTTCGGTCTACCCAATTCACCCCTCCACTTT.

This chain connects TRBV11-3 to TRBJ2-1; D unresolved. CDR1 is SGHNT and CDR2 is YENEEA in the germline V gene. V was cut by 0 bases and J by 5 bases, with 11 bases left in between. This CDR3 has 15 amino acids. This CDR3 reads CASSLDWSRDNEQFF. CDR3 sequence (DNA): TGTGCCAGCAGCTTAGATTGGTCCCGGGACAATGAGCAGTTCTTC.

The chain uses TRBV24-1 and TRBJ2-3; TRBD1 agrees at 10 bases. The V segment lost 9 bases and the J segment 14 bases; nucleotides outside the gene matches: 13. Germline CDR1 KGHDR, CDR2 SFDVKD. CDR3 length: 13 residues. The CDR3 loop is CATRSAVGDRGYF. CDR3 coding DNA: TGTGCCACCCGATCGGCAGTAGGGGACAGGGGGTATTTT.